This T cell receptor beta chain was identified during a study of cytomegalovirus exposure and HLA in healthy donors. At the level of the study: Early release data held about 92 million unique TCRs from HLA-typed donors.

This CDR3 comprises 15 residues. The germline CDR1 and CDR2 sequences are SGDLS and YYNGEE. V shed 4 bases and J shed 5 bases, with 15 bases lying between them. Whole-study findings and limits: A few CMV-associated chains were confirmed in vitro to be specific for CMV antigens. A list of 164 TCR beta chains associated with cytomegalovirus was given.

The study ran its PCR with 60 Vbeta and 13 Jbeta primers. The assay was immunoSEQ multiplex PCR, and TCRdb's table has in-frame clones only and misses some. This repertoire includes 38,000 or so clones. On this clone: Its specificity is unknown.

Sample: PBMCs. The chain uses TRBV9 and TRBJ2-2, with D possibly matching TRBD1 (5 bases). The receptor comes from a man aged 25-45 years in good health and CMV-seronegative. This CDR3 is CASSPQAILTGELFF. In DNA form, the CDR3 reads TGTGCCAGCAGCCCACAGGCTATTCTTACCGGGGAGCTGTTTTTT. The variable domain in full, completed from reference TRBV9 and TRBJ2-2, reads DSGVTQTPKHLITATGQRVTLRCSPRSGDLSVYWYQQSLDQGLQFLIQYYNGEERAKGNILERFSAQQFPDLHSELNLSSLELGDSALYFCASSPQAILTGELFFGEGSRLTVL.